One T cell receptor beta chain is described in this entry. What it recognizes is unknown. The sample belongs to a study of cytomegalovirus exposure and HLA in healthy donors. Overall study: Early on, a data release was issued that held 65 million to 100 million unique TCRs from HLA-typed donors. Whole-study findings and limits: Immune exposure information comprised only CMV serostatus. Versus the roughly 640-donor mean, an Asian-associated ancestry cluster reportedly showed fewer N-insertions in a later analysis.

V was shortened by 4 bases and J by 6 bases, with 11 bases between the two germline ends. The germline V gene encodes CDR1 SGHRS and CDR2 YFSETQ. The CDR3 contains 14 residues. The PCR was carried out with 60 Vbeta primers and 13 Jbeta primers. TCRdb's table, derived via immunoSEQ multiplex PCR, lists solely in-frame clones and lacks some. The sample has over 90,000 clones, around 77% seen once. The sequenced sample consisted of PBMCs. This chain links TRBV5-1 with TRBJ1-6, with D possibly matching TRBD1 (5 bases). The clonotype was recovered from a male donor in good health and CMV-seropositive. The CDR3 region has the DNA TGCGCCAGCAGCCAAGGAGACAGTAATTCACCCCTCCACTTT. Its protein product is CASSQGDSNSPLHF.